Shown below are 13 T cell receptor beta chains from a single sample sequenced in a study of T-cell reconstitution after alpha-beta-depleted transplantation in children. The authors prepared the TCRbeta library with unique molecular identifiers. TCRdb reanalysed the PCR reads using MiXCR and keeps one entry per CDR3 protein. Among around 110,000 distinct CDR3 sequences listed, around 10% were seen once. Sequencing used PBMCs, obtained before TCRalphabeta/CD19-depleted stem cell transplant. The receptors originated from a boy between 2 and 10 years old with acute lymphoblastic leukemia, due to receive a stem cell transplant.

This sequence joins TRBV28 and TRBJ2-4; no definite D call. CDR3 size: 15 residues. The germline V gene encodes CDR1 MDHEN and CDR2 SYDVKM. The V and J ends lost 3 bases and 0 bases respectively, with 9 bases between them. The CDR3 sequence is CASSFKQIAKNIQYF. DNA of the CDR3: TGTGCCAGCAGTTTTAAGCAGATAGCCAAAAACATTCAGTACTTC.

The table lists this clonotype with a few counts. This sequence joins TRBV5-1 and TRBJ2-5; 12 positions match TRBD2. CDR3 length: 15 amino acids. The germline V gene has CDR1 SGHRS and CDR2 YFSETQ. Trimming at V came to 7 bases and at J to 5 bases, leaving 9 bases not matched to a gene. CDR3: CASSSGRAVGETQYF. CDR3 bases: TGCGCCAGCTCTAGCGGGAGGGCCGTGGGCGAGACCCAGTACTTC.

This clonotype was seen a few times. The J gene is TRBJ2-7, the V gene TRBV7-3; D may be TRBD1 or TRBD2 (5 bases each). V dropped 5 bases and J dropped 3 bases, with 14 bases sitting between them. The germline gives CDR1 SGHTA, CDR2 FQGTGA. The CDR3 consists of 14 residues. Here the CDR3 DNA reads TGTGCCAGCAGCCTGGGGGTGGGCTTCTACGAGCAGTACTTC. It specifies CASSLGVGFYEQYF.

This clonotype has at least ten counts. The V and J genes are TRBV7-3 and TRBJ2-2; D may match TRBD1 or TRBD2 (5 bases each). CDR1 and CDR2 (germline): SGHTA, FQGTGA. The V gene lost 5 bases and the J gene lost 2 bases, with 18 bases spanning the gap. The CDR3 length is 17 residues. As DNA, the CDR3 is TGTGCCAGCAGCCAGTTCCACCGGGACGTAAACACCGGGGAGCTGTTTTTT. The encoded protein is CASSQFHRDVNTGELFF.

The chain employs TRBV7-2 and TRBJ2-5; D is possibly TRBD1 (6 bases). V shed 2 bases and J shed 5 bases, with 15 bases lying between them. The CDR3 is 15 amino acids. Germline V gene data show CDR1 as SGHTA and CDR2 as FQGNSA. CDR3 sequence reads: CASSLIRGMGETQYF. CDR3 bases: TGTGCCAGCAGCTTAATTAGGGGGATGGGGGAGACCCAGTACTTC.

This chain joins TRBV4-1 and TRBJ2-7; D is undetermined. V lost 3 bases to trimming and J lost 6 bases, with 12 bases between them. The CDR3 consists of 13 residues. The germline CDR1 and CDR2 sequences are MGHRA and YSYEKL. CDR3 protein: CASSQTQYFEQYF. As DNA, the CDR3 is TGCGCCAGCAGCCAGACCCAATACTTCGAGCAGTACTTC.

This clonotype occurred many times. V is TRBV3-1 and J is TRBJ2-7; possibly TRBD2 for D (5 bases). CDR1 and CDR2 from the germline V gene are LGHDT and YNNKEL (reference sequence). The CDR3 loop spans 19 amino acids. Trimming removed 0 bases at V and 2 bases at J, with 23 bases between. In nucleotides, the CDR3 is TGTGCCAGCAGCCAAGATGGTGGCGGCCAAAAATACGGGGCCTACGAGCAGTACTTC. Its protein product is CASSQDGGGQKYGAYEQYF.

In its sample, this clonotype was seen a few times. V is TRBV3-1 and J is TRBJ2-7; TRBD2 is a possible D gene (5 bases). Germline assignment: CDR1 LGHDT and CDR2 YNNKEL (reference sequence). The CDR3 covers 15 residues. Trimming cost V 0 bases and J 2 bases, with 11 bases left between them. DNA of the CDR3: TGTGCCAGCAGCCAAGATTTACGGGGAGCCTACGAGCAGTACTTC. Its protein is CASSQDLRGAYEQYF.

This clonotype was recorded a few times. This chain links TRBV5-1 with TRBJ2-3; D unclear. V shed 2 bases and J shed 3 bases, with 10 bases lying between them. The CDR3 runs 14 residues. Germline V gene lookup returns CDR1 SGHRS and CDR2 YFSETQ. The chain's CDR3 is CASSFIPSTDTQYF. In DNA, the CDR3 is TGCGCCAGCAGCTTTATCCCCAGTACAGATACGCAGTATTTT.

This clonotype turned up a few times. The V and J genes are TRBV27 and TRBJ2-2, with no clear D. V was trimmed by 5 bases and J by 6 bases, leaving 7 bases between them. The CDR3 consists of 12 residues. Germline assignment: CDR1 MNHEY and CDR2 SMNVEV (reference sequence). CDR3 sequence reads: CASSLPPGELFF. For the CDR3, the DNA is TGTGCCAGCAGTCTCCCCCCCGGGGAGCTGTTTTTT.

This chain links TRBV4-1 with TRBJ2-3, with a possible D match to TRBD2 (5 bases). Germline V lookup: CDR1 MGHRA, CDR2 YSYEKL. The CDR3 totals 17 residues. V gave up 0 bases and J gave up 1 base, with 14 bases separating them. The CDR3 nucleotides read TGCGCCAGCAGCCAAGATAGTCCGGGGTACCGCACAGATACGCAGTATTTT. It specifies CASSQDSPGYRTDTQYF.

The chain has TRBV2 and TRBJ1-1; TRBD1 matches 12 bases. V lost 3 bases, J lost 7 bases, and 6 bases stayed unmatched. CDR3 length equals 15 residues. The germline gives CDR1 SNHLY, CDR2 FYNNEI. The CDR3 is CASSEWDRGRDEAFF. DNA for the CDR3: TGTGCCAGCAGTGAGTGGGACAGGGGGCGCGATGAAGCTTTCTTT.

The V gene is TRBV19, the J gene TRBJ1-1; a weak D match, TRBD1 (6 bases). V lost 2 bases, J lost 4 bases, and 11 bases lay in between. The CDR3 has 14 amino acids. Germline CDR1 reads LNHDA; CDR2 reads SQIVND (reference sequence). CDR3 nucleotides: TGTGCCAGTAGTATATCAGGGGTCTCCACTGAAGCTTTCTTT. It specifies CASSISGVSTEAFF.